A selection of T cell receptor beta chains follows, all from one sample in a study of PD-1 blockade in classical Hodgkin lymphoma. Sequenced by immunoSEQ multiplex PCR; TCRdb stores in-frame clones only, minus some. Counted here are more than 90,000 clones, approximately 78% occurring once; the ten biggest clones make up less than 10%. The input for sequencing was peripheral blood mononuclear cells (PBMCs), taken before the fourth cycle of nivolumab. Every receptor here comes from a human donor with classical Hodgkin lymphoma. Both conserved end residues are part of each CDR3. Fields, in order: D gene, V gene, clone size, J gene, CDR3 DNA, CDR3 protein. A D gene is named only where the DNA matches it firmly. Rows give clone size only sometimes, using once, few, many, or a class for an expanded clone.

D gene: TRBD1; V gene: TRBV9; clone size: -; J gene: TRBJ2-7; CDR3 DNA: TGTGCCAGCAGCGTAGCAGCGGGACAGGGGCCCTACGAGCAGTACTTC; CDR3 protein: CASSVAAGQGPYEQYF
D gene: -; V gene: TRBV5-1; clone size: -; J gene: TRBJ1-2; CDR3 DNA: TGCGCCAGCAGCTTGATAAACTATGGCTACACCTTC; CDR3 protein: CASSLINYGYTF
D gene: TRBD1; V gene: TRBV7-3; clone size: -; J gene: TRBJ2-3; CDR3 DNA: TGTGCCAGCAGCTCCGGGACAGGAGGCACAGATACGCAGTATTTT; CDR3 protein: CASSSGTGGTDTQYF
D gene: -; V gene: TRBV19; clone size: -; J gene: TRBJ1-4; CDR3 DNA: TGTGCCAGTGGTGGGGGGCCAGAAAAACTGTTTTTT; CDR3 protein: CASGGGPEKLFF
D gene: -; V gene: TRBV7-8; clone size: -; J gene: TRBJ2-7; CDR3 DNA: TGTGCCAGCAGCTACCCCCGGGGCCCCAACTTCTACGAGCAGTACTTC; CDR3 protein: CASSYPRGPNFYEQYF
D gene: -; V gene: TRBV15; clone size: -; J gene: TRBJ1-4; CDR3 DNA: TGTGCCACCAGCAGAAGGACAGCGGATGAAAAACTGTTTTTT; CDR3 protein: CATSRRTADEKLFF
D gene: -; V gene: TRBV6-5; clone size: -; J gene: TRBJ2-6; CDR3 DNA: TGTGCCAGCAGTTACAAAGGGTCTGGGGCCAACGTCCTGACTTTC; CDR3 protein: CASSYKGSGANVLTF
D gene: -; V gene: TRBV5-6; clone size: -; J gene: TRBJ2-5; CDR3 DNA: TGTGCCAGCTCCTCGGGCGGGAACGGAGAGACCCAGTACTTC; CDR3 protein: CASSSGGNGETQYF
D gene: -; V gene: TRBV7-2; clone size: -; J gene: TRBJ1-5; CDR3 DNA: TGTGCCAGCAGCCCCCTAAGGTTTGGGAATCAGCCCCAGCATTTT; CDR3 protein: CASSPLRFGNQPQHF
D gene: -; V gene: TRBV27; clone size: -; J gene: TRBJ2-6; CDR3 DNA: TGTGCCAGCAGTCCTAATGCGGGACTCGGTGGTGTCATCCTGACTTTC; CDR3 protein: CASSPNAGLGGVILTF
D gene: TRBD1; V gene: TRBV19; clone size: -; J gene: TRBJ2-5; CDR3 DNA: TGTGCCAGTAGTATAGAGTCCGTGACAGGGGTCGGGACCCAGTACTTC; CDR3 protein: CASSIESVTGVGTQYF
D gene: TRBD2; V gene: TRBV5-1; clone size: -; J gene: TRBJ2-1; CDR3 DNA: TGCGCCAGCAGCCTACCCCCCCTTAGCGGGAGCGTCGGTGAGCAGTTCTTC; CDR3 protein: CASSLPPLSGSVGEQFF
D gene: TRBD1; V gene: TRBV6-5; clone size: -; J gene: TRBJ1-2; CDR3 DNA: TGTGCCAGCAGTTTACAGGGGGCTAGTCCCTATGGCTACACCTTC; CDR3 protein: CASSLQGASPYGYTF
D gene: TRBD2; V gene: TRBV27; clone size: -; J gene: TRBJ2-1; CDR3 DNA: TGTGCCAGCAGTTATCAAGCGGGGGCATTTTCTGAGTTCTTC; CDR3 protein: CASSYQAGAFSEFF
D gene: -; V gene: TRBV19; clone size: many; J gene: TRBJ1-5; CDR3 DNA: TGTGCCAGTAGTATAGCACAGGGCTATCAGCCCCAGCATTTT; CDR3 protein: CASSIAQGYQPQHF
D gene: -; V gene: TRBV4-1; clone size: few; J gene: TRBJ1-2; CDR3 DNA: TGCGCCAGCAGCCCCGGGGGGTATGGCTACACCTTC; CDR3 protein: CASSPGGYGYTF
D gene: -; V gene: TRBV18; clone size: -; J gene: TRBJ1-3; CDR3 DNA: TGTGCCAGCTGGGACTCAGGCTCTGGAAACACCATATATTTT; CDR3 protein: CASWDSGSGNTIYF
D gene: TRBD2; V gene: TRBV19; clone size: once; J gene: TRBJ2-2; CDR3 DNA: TGTGCCAGTATCTGGCGGGGGGCGAACACCGGGGAGCTGTTTTTT; CDR3 protein: CASIWRGANTGELFF
D gene: -; V gene: TRBV18; clone size: -; J gene: TRBJ1-5; CDR3 DNA: TGTGCCAGCTCACCAAGTATCGGGAGCAATCAGCCCCAGCATTTT; CDR3 protein: CASSPSIGSNQPQHF
D gene: -; V gene: TRBV6-4; clone size: -; J gene: TRBJ2-2; CDR3 DNA: TGTGCCAGCAGTGACTCGTCCACCGGGGAGCTGTTTTTT; CDR3 protein: CASSDSSTGELFF
D gene: TRBD2; V gene: TRBV12-5; clone size: -; J gene: TRBJ2-3; CDR3 DNA: TGTGCTAGTGGTTTGGTAGGCGGGAGATACGATACGCAGTATTTT; CDR3 protein: CASGLVGGRYDTQYF
D gene: TRBD1; V gene: TRBV28; clone size: once; J gene: TRBJ2-7; CDR3 DNA: TGTGCCAGCAGTTCGTACAGGGGGTTCTCGGTGCAGTACTTC; CDR3 protein: CASSSYRGFSVQYF
D gene: -; V gene: TRBV30; clone size: -; J gene: TRBJ2-5; CDR3 DNA: TGTGCCTCCGGGACCCAAGAGACCCAGTACTTC; CDR3 protein: CASGTQETQYF
D gene: TRBD2; V gene: TRBV6-5; clone size: -; J gene: TRBJ2-5; CDR3 DNA: TGTGCCAGCAGTTACGGGTCGGGGGGGCTATGGGAGACCCAGTACTTC; CDR3 protein: CASSYGSGGLWETQYF
D gene: -; V gene: TRBV6-5; clone size: -; J gene: TRBJ2-5; CDR3 DNA: TGTGCCAGCAGTTACTCCCAAGAGACCCAGTACTTC; CDR3 protein: CASSYSQETQYF
D gene: TRBD1; V gene: TRBV19; clone size: -; J gene: TRBJ2-1; CDR3 DNA: TGTGCCAGTAGTCCGGGGGACAGGGTCCGTGAGCAGTTCTTC; CDR3 protein: CASSPGDRVREQFF
D gene: TRBD1; V gene: TRBV18; clone size: -; J gene: TRBJ2-2; CDR3 DNA: TGTGCCAGCCCAACAGGGGCCCGTACCGGGGAGCTGTTTTTT; CDR3 protein: CASPTGARTGELFF
D gene: TRBD2; V gene: TRBV28; clone size: -; J gene: TRBJ2-3; CDR3 DNA: TGTGCCAGCAGTCCTCAGCGGGGACCCACAGATACGCAGTATTTT; CDR3 protein: CASSPQRGPTDTQYF
D gene: -; V gene: TRBV11-3; clone size: -; J gene: TRBJ1-2; CDR3 DNA: TGTGCCAGCAGCTCCAGGGGTGGCTATGGCTACACCTTC; CDR3 protein: CASSSRGGYGYTF
D gene: -; V gene: TRBV10-3; clone size: few; J gene: TRBJ2-7; CDR3 DNA: TGTGCCATCAGTGAAGGCCCCACTTCATACGAGCAGTACTTC; CDR3 protein: CAISEGPTSYEQYF
D gene: -; V gene: TRBV9; clone size: -; J gene: TRBJ1-5; CDR3 DNA: TGTGCCAGCAGCCAGAGGCTGAGGGGGGGGCCCCAGCATTTT; CDR3 protein: CASSQRLRGGPQHF
D gene: -; V gene: TRBV5-1; clone size: -; J gene: TRBJ2-7; CDR3 DNA: TGCGCCAGCAGCTTGTCAACAGGGTACAACTCCTACGAGCAGTACTTC; CDR3 protein: CASSLSTGYNSYEQYF
D gene: -; V gene: TRBV5-1; clone size: -; J gene: TRBJ2-7; CDR3 DNA: TGCGCCAGCAGCTGGGTAGGCTACGAGCAGTACTTC; CDR3 protein: CASSWVGYEQYF
D gene: TRBD2; V gene: TRBV7-2; clone size: -; J gene: TRBJ2-3; CDR3 DNA: TGTGCCAGCAGCGAACTCGGGACTAGCGTAGATACGCAGTATTTT; CDR3 protein: CASSELGTSVDTQYF
D gene: TRBD1; V gene: TRBV13; clone size: -; J gene: TRBJ2-3; CDR3 DNA: TGTGCCAGCAGCTTGAGGGACAGGGGGCTGACAGATACGCAGTATTTT; CDR3 protein: CASSLRDRGLTDTQYF
D gene: -; V gene: TRBV10-3; clone size: -; J gene: TRBJ2-6; CDR3 DNA: TGTGCCATCAGTGACGTCCCCCGCTCTGGGGCCAACGTCCTGACTTTC; CDR3 protein: CAISDVPRSGANVLTF
D gene: -; V gene: TRBV21-1; clone size: -; J gene: TRBJ1-5; CDR3 DNA: TGTGCCAGCAGCAAAGTTAAGCCCAGGAAAGACCAGCCCCAGCATTTT; CDR3 protein: CASSKVKPRKDQPQHF
D gene: TRBD1; V gene: TRBV6-5; clone size: once; J gene: TRBJ2-5; CDR3 DNA: TGTGCCAGCAGTTGGGGACAGTCCCAAGAGACCCAGTACTTC; CDR3 protein: CASSWGQSQETQYF
D gene: TRBD1; V gene: TRBV5-1; clone size: few; J gene: TRBJ1-5; CDR3 DNA: TGCGCCAGCAGCGCCGGGACAGGGGGATACCCCCAGCATTTT; CDR3 protein: CASSAGTGGYPQHF
D gene: -; V gene: TRBV6-5; clone size: -; J gene: TRBJ1-2; CDR3 DNA: TGTGCCAGCACCGACTCGTGGAGGGGTTATGGCTACACCTTC; CDR3 protein: CASTDSWRGYGYTF
D gene: -; V gene: TRBV7-9; clone size: -; J gene: TRBJ2-1; CDR3 DNA: TGTGCCAGCCCGGGACGGTCCTACAATGAGCAGTTCTTC; CDR3 protein: CASPGRSYNEQFF
D gene: -; V gene: TRBV6-5; clone size: -; J gene: TRBJ2-1; CDR3 DNA: TGTGCCAGCAGTTACTCGAACGGTGGATCCTACAATGAGCAGTTCTTC; CDR3 protein: CASSYSNGGSYNEQFF
D gene: -; V gene: TRBV5-4; clone size: -; J gene: TRBJ2-1; CDR3 DNA: TGTGCCAGCAGTCTCACGAACAATGAGCAGTTCTTC; CDR3 protein: CASSLTNNEQFF
D gene: TRBD2; V gene: TRBV27; clone size: once; J gene: TRBJ2-7; CDR3 DNA: TGTGCCAGCAGTTTTAGGAGCGGGAACTACGAGCAGTACTTC; CDR3 protein: CASSFRSGNYEQYF
D gene: -; V gene: TRBV6-6; clone size: once; J gene: TRBJ1-6; CDR3 DNA: TGTGCCAGCAGTTACCCCCAGTCGGGGGGTTCACCCCTCCACTTT; CDR3 protein: CASSYPQSGGSPLHF
D gene: TRBD2; V gene: TRBV9; clone size: -; J gene: TRBJ2-3; CDR3 DNA: TGTGCCAGCAGCGCGGTACCGGGACTAGGATCAGATACGCAGTATTTT; CDR3 protein: CASSAVPGLGSDTQYF
D gene: TRBD1; V gene: TRBV19; clone size: few; J gene: TRBJ1-2; CDR3 DNA: TGTGCCAGTAGTTCCCACGGGACAGGGAACTATGGCTACACCTTC; CDR3 protein: CASSSHGTGNYGYTF
D gene: TRBD2; V gene: TRBV2; clone size: -; J gene: TRBJ2-7; CDR3 DNA: TGTGCCAGCAGTGACCCGGCTCCCGGGACTAGCGGGGGGCCGAGCTCCTACGAGCAGTACTTC; CDR3 protein: CASSDPAPGTSGGPSSYEQYF
D gene: -; V gene: TRBV5-4; clone size: -; J gene: TRBJ2-1; CDR3 DNA: TGTGCCAGCAGCTTGGGTGGTAAGGGACTCAGCTCCTACAATGAGCAGTTCTTC; CDR3 protein: CASSLGGKGLSSYNEQFF
D gene: -; V gene: TRBV23-1; clone size: once; J gene: TRBJ1-5; CDR3 DNA: TGCGCCAGCAGGGGTCCGCGGACAGGCAATCAGCCCCAGCATTTT; CDR3 protein: CASRGPRTGNQPQHF
D gene: -; V gene: TRBV6-1; clone size: -; J gene: TRBJ2-7; CDR3 DNA: TGTGCCAGCACCGGACAGTACCGCTACGAGCAGTACTTC; CDR3 protein: CASTGQYRYEQYF
D gene: -; V gene: TRBV5-4; clone size: -; J gene: TRBJ2-1; CDR3 DNA: TGTGCCAGCAGCTTGATTGTAAGCTCCTACAATGAGCAGTTCTTC; CDR3 protein: CASSLIVSSYNEQFF
D gene: TRBD2; V gene: TRBV6-6; clone size: -; J gene: TRBJ2-1; CDR3 DNA: TGTGCCAGCAGCGCGGGACTAGCGGCCTACAATGAGCAGTTCTTC; CDR3 protein: CASSAGLAAYNEQFF
D gene: -; V gene: TRBV27; clone size: -; J gene: TRBJ2-1; CDR3 DNA: TGTGCCAGCAGTTTAGGGGTTGCGTACAATGAGCAGTTCTTC; CDR3 protein: CASSLGVAYNEQFF
D gene: -; V gene: TRBV4-1; clone size: -; J gene: TRBJ1-1; CDR3 DNA: TGCGCCAGCAGCCAAGATGTTTGGGAAGCTGAAGCTTTCTTT; CDR3 protein: CASSQDVWEAEAFF
D gene: TRBD2; V gene: TRBV5-1; clone size: -; J gene: TRBJ2-1; CDR3 DNA: TGCGCCAGCAGCCCGGGGGGACTAGCGTCCCCCAATGAGCAGTTCTTC; CDR3 protein: CASSPGGLASPNEQFF
D gene: -; V gene: TRBV6-5; clone size: -; J gene: TRBJ1-3; CDR3 DNA: TGTGCCAGCAGTGCCCACCCCGGAAACACCATATATTTT; CDR3 protein: CASSAHPGNTIYF
D gene: TRBD1; V gene: TRBV2; clone size: -; J gene: TRBJ2-7; CDR3 DNA: TGTGCCAGCAGTGGGATGGACAGGGGGGGTTACGAGCAGTACTTC; CDR3 protein: CASSGMDRGGYEQYF
D gene: -; V gene: TRBV28; clone size: once; J gene: TRBJ2-5; CDR3 DNA: TGTGCCAGCACCCCTCTGGAGTTAATAGAGACCCAGTACTTC; CDR3 protein: CASTPLELIETQYF